This TCR beta chain was observed in a study of blood T cell repertoires in COVID-19 (dated by TCRdb to 2018 to 2021). A note on the overall study: Samples from collaborators originated in the United States, Italy and Spain and spanned both the acute and convalescent phases of COVID-19. A freely available public database, intended as a resource for researchers studying the immune response to SARS-CoV-2, is where the repertoires were released. Samples were obtained from the ongoing ImmuneRACE study (first 160 participants) and from about 1,300 subjects provided by 6 global collaborators. Where available, HLA class I and class II types were taken from metadata supplied by the sample provider and were not determined by assay-based typing. The dataset comprised deeply sampled blood TCRbeta repertoires from subjects exposed to, actively infected with, or recovered from COVID-19. Sample metadata almost always included a de-identified subject ID, COVID-19 status, age in years and sex. The material from the prospective study consisted of cDNA or gDNA derived from T cells, B-cell-depleted T cells, or PBMCs. The study at large found these results: Clinical and demographic metadata were provided uncurated, with the amount varying by source and participant.

Collaborating institutions collected whole blood in K2EDTA tubes following their own protocols. For TCRbeta analysis, collaborator samples were shipped as frozen whole blood, as isolated PBMCs, or as DNA extracted from either sample type. Comments on this clone: What antigen it recognizes has not been identified. No base quality values were provided; no much bigger clone lies one nucleotide off.

Compared with germline, V lacks 4 bases and J lacks 3 bases; bases without a gene match: 1. The CDR3 goes from the cysteine to the phenylalanine over 14 residues. Only the CDR3 region is kept as DNA, spanning 42 bases read in frame from base 1. CDR1 MNHEY and CDR2 SVGAGI are derived from the germline V gene. TCRbeta CDR3 regions were amplified from genomic DNA using the immunoSEQ Assay, a bias-controlled multiplex PCR. From the authors' description of their analysis: Nucleated cell counts per sample were estimated from amplification of reference gene primers within the assay. Sequence reads were collapsed and filtered to measure the absolute abundance of every unique TCRbeta CDR3 rearrangement. Productive Simpson clonality was computed per sample as the square root of Simpson's diversity index over productive rearrangements. Entries here come from immuneACCESS through TCRdb and include only in-frame sequences with V and J called. Some clones fail to appear in such tables; in the studies checked, an unresolved V gene covers under half of the shortfall, and the cause of the remainder is unknown. V and J calls and clone size are those listed in that table; D and trimming were worked out from the DNA. The sample table shows about 200,000 clones, and about 79% are seen once. The top ten constitute approximately 13% of the sample.

The chain is encoded by TRBV6-5 joined to TRBJ2-3; 10 middle bases align to TRBD1. This sequence was found in a human donor in a cohort sampled during active COVID-19. The source material was peripheral blood. Here is the DNA: TGTGCCAGCAGTTTGGACAGGGGGACAGATACGCAGTATTTT. It codes for CASSLDRGTDTQYF.